The 29 T cell receptor beta chains given below trace back to one sample, sequenced in a study of breast tumors, draining lymph nodes, adjacent tissues. TCRdb analysed the multiplex PCR reads with MiXCR anew, one entry per CDR3 protein. The sample lists approximately 60,000 distinct CDR3 sequences, around 60% occurring once. Sequencing was carried out using breast tumor tissue. These receptor sequences come from a female donor with breast cancer. Some clones in this sample may be carry-over from other donors' samples.

V is TRBV14 and J is TRBJ2-7; D might be TRBD1 (6 bases). There are 14 residues in the CDR3. The V and J ends lost 1 base and 6 bases respectively, with 13 bases between them. Germline assignment: CDR1 SGHDN and CDR2 FVKESK. This CDR3 reads CASSQGQVYGEQYF. CDR3 sequence (DNA): TGTGCCAGCAGCCAAGGACAGGTGTATGGCGAGCAGTACTTC.

The genes are TRBV2 and TRBJ1-5; 8 bases are a match to TRBD1. CDR1 is SNHLY and CDR2 is FYNNEI in the germline V gene. The CDR3 runs 14 residues. V was clipped by 7 bases and J by 3 bases; unmatched bases: 5. Here the CDR3 DNA reads TGTGCCAGCACTTCGGACAGGGACAATCAGCCCCAGCATTTT. It specifies CASTSDRDNQPQHF.

This clonotype was seen repeatedly, ten times or more. V and J are TRBV12-3 or TRBV12-4 and TRBJ2-7; tentative D call: TRBD2 (6 bases). This CDR3 has 13 amino acids. V lost 2 bases to trimming and J lost 7 bases, with 12 bases between them. The CDR3 sequence is CASSLKEGWEQYF. The CDR3 nucleotides are TGTGCCAGCAGTTTAAAGGAGGGGTGGGAGCAGTACTTC.

The J gene is TRBJ2-7, the V gene TRBV15; TRBD1 or TRBD2 may be the D gene (5 bases each). CDR3 length: 14 residues. The V end was cut by 9 bases, the J end by 3 bases, with 18 bases between. In germline, CDR1 is LNHNV, CDR2 YYDKDF (reference sequence). The CDR3 sequence: CATSPGSQDYEQYF. Written as DNA, the CDR3 is TGTGCCACATCACCGGGATCACAGGACTACGAGCAGTACTTC.

This clonotype occurred many times. The genes are TRBV3-1 and TRBJ1-5; the D is unclear. V lost 6 bases and J lost 0, with 9 bases in between. Germline CDR1 reads LGHDT; CDR2 reads YNNKEL (reference sequence). The CDR3 sequence is 14 residues long. CDR3 loop: CASSQEVSNQPQHF. For the CDR3, the DNA is TGTGCCAGCAGTCAGGAGGTTAGCAATCAGCCCCAGCATTTT.

This chain uses TRBV7-9 with TRBJ2-1, with 8 bases matching TRBD2. V gave up 5 bases and J gave up 7 bases; unmatched junction bases: 22. Germline values: CDR1 SEHNR, CDR2 FQNEAQ (reference sequence). The CDR3 spans 19 residues. The CDR3 DNA sequence: TGTGCCAGCAGCATATATCTCTACAGCGTTACCGGGACTAGAAATGAGCAGTTCTTC. It encodes CASSIYLYSVTGTRNEQFF.

This clonotype was recorded many times. The genes are TRBV14 and TRBJ2-3; no clear D. The germline V and J ends were trimmed by 2 bases and 5 bases, with 14 bases remaining between them. Germline values: CDR1 SGHDN, CDR2 FVKESK. The CDR3 has 15 residues. CDR3 protein: CASSQKLGRVDTQYF. CDR3 nucleotides: TGTGCCAGCAGCCAAAAATTAGGACGAGTAGATACGCAGTATTTT.

This clonotype was observed at least ten times. The chain recombines TRBV10-2 with TRBJ2-2; the D gene is possibly TRBD1 (5 bases). The CDR3 sequence is 14 residues long. CDR1 is WSHSY, CDR2 SAAADI, per germline. V lost 6 bases to trimming and J lost 5 bases, with 13 bases between them. The CDR3 protein is CASRKGMGTGELFF. CDR3 coding DNA: TGCGCCAGCAGGAAGGGGATGGGGACCGGGGAGCTGTTTTTT.

The rearrangement links TRBV5-4 to TRBJ1-2; 9 bases fit TRBD1. Germline V gives CDR1 SGHNT, CDR2 YYREEE (reference sequence). This CDR3 is 19 amino acids long. V trimming: 4 bases; J trimming: 5 bases; junction bases outside the gene matches: 21. CDR3 loop: CASSQSAGTGTGSSYGYTF. The CDR3 DNA follows: TGTGCCAGCAGCCAATCCGCAGGGACCGGGACAGGGTCGTCTTATGGCTACACCTTC.

This clonotype occurred many times. A read error may be the cause here, since a much bigger clone is one base away. V gene TRBV9 combines with J gene TRBJ1-6, with D possibly being TRBD1 (6 bases). Germline CDR1 and CDR2: SGDLS and YYNGEE. The length of the CDR3 is 15 residues. The DNA for the CDR3 is TGTGCCAGCACCCCAGGGGTGACAGGCGAATCACCCCCCCACTTT. Its translation is CASTPGVTGESPPHF.

V gene TRBV9 combines with J gene TRBJ2-3; 7 positions agree with TRBD2. The CDR3 totals 13 residues. The V gene end was trimmed by 7 bases and the J gene end by 4 bases; junction bases not matched to a gene: 6. CDR1 SGDLS and CDR2 YYNGEE come from the germline V gene. DNA of the CDR3: TGTGCCAGCGCGACTAGCCCCCCAGATACGCAGTATTTT. Translation: CASATSPPDTQYF.

The CDR3 DNA reads as TGCAGTGCTAGGGCTAGCGGGAGAGCCGGCTACGAGCAGTACTTC. This gives the protein CSARASGRAGYEQYF. The chain carries TRBV20-1 and TRBJ2-7; 10 bases are a match to TRBD2. Looked up from germline, CDR1 is DFQATT and CDR2 is SNEGSKA (reference sequence). The length of the CDR3 is 15 residues. V trimming: 3 bases; J trimming: 3 bases; junction bases outside the gene matches: 8.

The chain combines TRBV19 with TRBJ2-1; D possibly corresponds to TRBD2 (5 bases). The germline V gene encodes CDR1 LNHDA and CDR2 SQIVND (reference sequence). V gave up 5 bases and J gave up 12 bases, with 17 bases separating them. The length of the CDR3 is 13 residues. The CDR3 here is CASSPGLRGVQFF. CDR3 in DNA: TGTGCCAGTAGTCCCGGACTTCGGGGTGTGCAGTTCTTC.

This clonotype was picked up one time. Possible read error: a much larger clone is one base away. Here the CDR3 omits its conserved ending phenylalanine or tryptophan, so a read error is the likely source. It is unclear where the CDR3 begins or ends on the DNA, so no DNA is shown, and the CDR3 is as TCRdb lists it. The genes are TRBV29-1 and TRBJ1-2. The CDR3 contains 11 residues when both ends are counted. In germline, CDR1 is SQVTM, CDR2 ANQGSEA. CDR3 sequence reads: CSVLPYEGPNL.

In its sample, this clonotype was seen many times. The V gene is TRBV20-1, the J gene TRBJ1-6; D is uncertain. This CDR3 comprises 13 residues. V lost 6 bases, J lost 4 bases, and 10 bases lay in between. Germline CDR1 reads DFQATT; CDR2 reads SNEGSKA (reference sequence). The CDR3 is CSASVSYNSPLHF. CDR3 coding DNA: TGCAGTGCCTCGGTCTCATATAATTCACCCCTCCACTTT.

The sample holds a few counts of this clonotype. A much larger clone sits a single nucleotide away, making a read error possible. CDR3 loop: CASRLRVGTGELFF. The CDR3 DNA reads as TGTGCCAGCAGGCTCAGGGTCGGCACCGGGGAGCTGTTTTTT. The genes are TRBV6-4 and TRBJ2-2; the D gene is possibly TRBD1 (5 bases). Germline-derived CDR1 and CDR2 are MRHNA and SNTAGT. V lost 6 bases to trimming and J lost 4 bases, with 12 bases between them. The CDR3 length is 14 residues.

The chain links TRBV18 to TRBJ1-3; D not resolved. Per the germline V gene, CDR1 is KGHSH and CDR2 is LQKENI. CDR3 size: 13 residues. Trimming pared 6 bases from V and 0 bases from J, leaving 6 bases between. Here the CDR3 DNA reads TGTGCCAGCTCGGCGAACTCTGGAAACACCATATATTTT. The encoded protein is CASSANSGNTIYF.

The sample holds many counts of this clonotype. The V and J genes are TRBV6-2 or TRBV6-3 and TRBJ2-3; the D is unclear. Trimming removed 2 bases from V and 0 bases from J, with 6 bases in between. Germline CDR1 and CDR2: MNHEY and SVGEGT. The CDR3 has 14 residues. The CDR3 DNA sequence: TGTGCCAGCAGTTACGGGCCGAGCACAGATACGCAGTATTTT. Encoded protein: CASSYGPSTDTQYF.

The rearrangement links TRBV7-9 to TRBJ2-3; D tentatively fits TRBD1 or TRBD2 (5 bases each). Germline V lookup: CDR1 SEHNR, CDR2 FQNEAQ (reference sequence). V lost 6 bases and J lost 6, with 16 bases in between. This CDR3 comprises 14 residues. The CDR3 coding sequence is TGTGCCAGCAGTCCGGGACCCCCGGTGGATACGCAGTATTTT. Translating gives CASSPGPPVDTQYF.

V is TRBV7-2 and J is TRBJ2-7; TRBD2 is a possible D gene (5 bases). The CDR3 has 17 residues. From germline, CDR1 is SGHTA and CDR2 FQGNSA. V lost 5 bases to trimming and J lost 5 bases, with 25 bases between them. Here the CDR3 reads CASSQKVGWERLDEQYF. The CDR3 nucleotides read TGTGCCAGCAGCCAAAAGGTCGGGTGGGAGCGTTTGGACGAGCAGTACTTC.

This clonotype was detected once. The genes are TRBV29-1 and TRBJ2-1; 10 nucleotides line up with TRBD1. V shed 6 bases, J shed 7 bases, and the junction held 9 bases outside the gene matches. CDR3 size: 14 residues. Looked up from germline, CDR1 is SQVTM and CDR2 is ANQGSEA. CDR3 DNA: TGCAGCGTCGCCGGGACAGGGGAAGGAAATGAGCAGTTCTTC. Its translation is CSVAGTGEGNEQFF.

As to this clonotype: One end of the junction does not line up with germline, which may come from a read error. The chain recombines TRBV20-1 with TRBJ2-7; the D call may be TRBD1 or TRBD2 (5 bases each). CDR1 and CDR2 from the germline V gene are DFQATT and SNEGSKA (reference sequence). The CDR3 has 11 amino acids. For the CDR3, the DNA is TGCAGTGCGAGAGGGACCCACGAGCAGTACTTC. This translates into CSARGTHEQYF.

This clonotype was detected many times. A single base separates this from a much larger clone, so it may be a read error. V is TRBV5-6 and J is TRBJ2-7; D is perhaps TRBD1 or TRBD2 (5 bases each). This CDR3 has 12 residues. The V and J ends lost 0 bases and 6 bases respectively, with 7 bases between them. Germline assignment: CDR1 SGHDT and CDR2 YYEEEE. CDR3 amino acids: CASSLVGAEQYF. The CDR3 nucleotides are TGTGCCAGCAGCTTGGTCGGGGCCGAGCAGTACTTC. The full variable domain, in which reference TRBV5-6 and TRBJ2-7 provide the parts outside the CDR3, is DAGVTQSPTHLIKTRGQQVTLRCSPKSGHDTVSWYQQALGQGPQFIFQYYEEEERQRGNFPDRFSGHQFPNYSSELNVNALLLGDSALYLCASSLVGAEQYFGPGTRLTVT.

The J gene is TRBJ2-5, the V gene TRBV6-6; D may be TRBD1 (5 bases). V was shortened by 2 bases and J by 4 bases, with 8 bases between the two germline ends. The V gene's germline CDR1 is MNHNY and CDR2 SVGAGI (reference sequence). This CDR3 is 13 amino acids long. In nucleotides, the CDR3 is TGTGCCAGCAGTTACGGCAGGGTAGAGACCCAGTACTTC. This sequence encodes CASSYGRVETQYF.

Points on this clonotype: At one end, the junction sequence differs from germline, possibly due to a read error. Here the CDR3 DNA reads TGCGCCATCAAGCCCCCCCAAACCGAGGAGCTGCTTTTT. Its protein product is CAIKPPQTEELLF. The chain employs TRBV10-2 and TRBJ2-2; no clear D gene. Germline V lookup: CDR1 WSHSY, CDR2 SAAADI. The CDR3 extends over 13 amino acids.

The chain employs TRBV15 and TRBJ2-1, with TRBD2 matching 13 bases. CDR1 is LNHNV and CDR2 is YYDKDF in the germline V gene (reference sequence). V shed 5 bases and J 9 bases; nucleotides not matched to a gene: 7. The CDR3 contains 15 residues. CDR3 nucleotide sequence: TGTGCCACCAGCCCGGGACTAGCGGGGAGCATTGAGCAGTTCTTC. Translated, it gives CATSPGLAGSIEQFF.

This clonotype was counted at least ten times. The gene calls are TRBV20-1 and TRBJ2-5; 11 nucleotides align to TRBD2. The CDR3 runs 14 residues. Germline V gene lookup returns CDR1 DFQATT and CDR2 SNEGSKA (reference sequence). With V trimmed by 3 bases and J by 3 bases, 3 bases remained unmatched. CDR3 bases: TGCAGTGCTAGCCCACTAGCGGGGGAAGAGACCCAGTACTTC. It specifies CSASPLAGEETQYF.

This chain links TRBV20-1 with TRBJ1-2; D unresolved. V was pared by 1 base and J by 7 bases, with 13 bases between. The length of the CDR3 is 13 residues. Per germline, CDR1 DFQATT and CDR2 SNEGSKA (reference sequence). The CDR3 DNA reads as TGCAGTGCTAGAGGTGACACGGGAAGTGGCTACACCTTC. Protein sequence: CSARGDTGSGYTF.

This chain uses TRBV18 with TRBJ2-5; 8 nucleotides agree with TRBD1. The CDR3 runs 15 residues. Germline V CDR1 and CDR2: KGHSH, LQKENI. V shed 3 bases and J 5 bases; nucleotides not matched to a gene: 8. The CDR3, as DNA: TGTGCCAGCTCACCGACAGGGGCCTCCGGGGAGACCCAGTACTTC. Translation gives CASSPTGASGETQYF.